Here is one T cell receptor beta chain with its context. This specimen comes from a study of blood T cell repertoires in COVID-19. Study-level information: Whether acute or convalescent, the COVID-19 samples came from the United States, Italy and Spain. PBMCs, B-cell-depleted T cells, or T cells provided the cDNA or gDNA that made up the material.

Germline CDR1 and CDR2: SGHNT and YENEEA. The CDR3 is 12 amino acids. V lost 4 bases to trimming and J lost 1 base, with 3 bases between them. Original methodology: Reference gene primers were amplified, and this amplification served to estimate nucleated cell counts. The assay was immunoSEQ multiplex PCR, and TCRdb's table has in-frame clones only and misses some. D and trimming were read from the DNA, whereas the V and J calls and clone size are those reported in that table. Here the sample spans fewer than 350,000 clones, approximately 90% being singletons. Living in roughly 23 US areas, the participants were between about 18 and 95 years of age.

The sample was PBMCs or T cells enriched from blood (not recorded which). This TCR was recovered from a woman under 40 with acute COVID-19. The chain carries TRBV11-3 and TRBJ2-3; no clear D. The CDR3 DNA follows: TGTGCCAGCAGCTCGGGCACAGATACGCAGTATTTT. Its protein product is CASSSGTDTQYF.